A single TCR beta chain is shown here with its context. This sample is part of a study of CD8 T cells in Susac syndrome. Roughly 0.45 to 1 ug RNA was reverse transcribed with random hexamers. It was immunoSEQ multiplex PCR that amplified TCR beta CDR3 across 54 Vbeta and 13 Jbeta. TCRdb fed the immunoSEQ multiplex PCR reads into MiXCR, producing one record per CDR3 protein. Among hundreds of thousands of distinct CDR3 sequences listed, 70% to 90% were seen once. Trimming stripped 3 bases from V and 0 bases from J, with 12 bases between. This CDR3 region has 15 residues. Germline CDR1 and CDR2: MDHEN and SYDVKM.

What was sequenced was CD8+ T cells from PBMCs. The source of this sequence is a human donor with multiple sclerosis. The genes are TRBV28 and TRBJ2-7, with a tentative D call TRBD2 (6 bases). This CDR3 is CASSFDQEGSYEQYF. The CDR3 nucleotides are TGTGCCAGCAGTTTCGATCAGGAGGGCTCCTACGAGCAGTACTTC. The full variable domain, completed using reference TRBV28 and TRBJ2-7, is DVKVTQSSRYLVKRTGEKVFLECVQDMDHENMFWYRQDPGLGLRLIYFSYDVKMKEKGDIPEGYSVSREKKERFSLILESASTNQTSMYLCASSFDQEGSYEQYFGPGTRLTVT.